Described below is a single T cell receptor beta chain sequence and its context. The CDR3 covers 16 residues. Germline CDR1 reads SGHTA; CDR2 reads FQGNSA. V lost 3 bases, J lost 2 bases, and 11 bases lay in between. This specimen belongs to a study of blood T cell repertoires in COVID-19. Some clones are missing from TCRdb's copy, which holds only in-frame ones; the method was immunoSEQ multiplex PCR. This sample yields some 20,000 clones, of which 91% are seen a single time; more than 3.5% belongs to the top ten. The chain joins TRBV7-2 to TRBJ2-6, with D maybe TRBD1 (5 bases). Sequences were obtained from peripheral blood. The clonotype was recovered from a human donor in a cohort sampled during active COVID-19. In DNA, the CDR3 is TGTGCCAGCAGCTTGAGCACAGGTACTGGGGCCAACGTCCTGACTTTC. It translates to CASSLSTGTGANVLTF.